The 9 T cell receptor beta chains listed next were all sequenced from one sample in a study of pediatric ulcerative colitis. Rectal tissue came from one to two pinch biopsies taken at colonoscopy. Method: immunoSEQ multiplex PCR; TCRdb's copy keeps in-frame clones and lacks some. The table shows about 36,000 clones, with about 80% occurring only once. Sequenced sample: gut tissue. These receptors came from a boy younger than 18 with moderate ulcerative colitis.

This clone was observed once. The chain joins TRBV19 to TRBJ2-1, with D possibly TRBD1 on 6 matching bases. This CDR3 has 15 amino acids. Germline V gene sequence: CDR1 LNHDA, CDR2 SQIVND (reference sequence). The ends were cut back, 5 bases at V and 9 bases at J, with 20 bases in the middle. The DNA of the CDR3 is TGTGCCAGTAGTCCATTCCGGGACGAAGGGGGTGAGCAGTTCTTC. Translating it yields CASSPFRDEGGEQFF.

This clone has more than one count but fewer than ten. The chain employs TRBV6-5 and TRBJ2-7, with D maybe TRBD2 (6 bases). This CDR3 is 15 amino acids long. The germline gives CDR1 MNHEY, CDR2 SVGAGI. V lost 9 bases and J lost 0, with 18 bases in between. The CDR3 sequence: CASHLGDSTSYEQYF. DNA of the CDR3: TGTGCCAGTCACCTAGGGGACTCGACCTCCTACGAGCAGTACTTC.

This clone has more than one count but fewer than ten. CDR3 coding DNA: TGTGCCAGCAGCCGGGACAGGGCAGGTGGCTACACCTTC. The encoded protein is CASSRDRAGGYTF. The V gene is TRBV5-6, the J gene TRBJ1-2, with 9 bases fitting TRBD1. The CDR3 has 13 residues. Losses at the gene ends were 4 bases for V and 7 bases for J; bases not matched to a gene: 5. The V gene's germline CDR1 is SGHDT and CDR2 YYEEEE.

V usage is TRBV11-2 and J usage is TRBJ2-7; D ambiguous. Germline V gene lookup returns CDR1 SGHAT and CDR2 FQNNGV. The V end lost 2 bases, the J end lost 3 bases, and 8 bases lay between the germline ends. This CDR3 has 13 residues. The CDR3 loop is CASSLSAFYEQYF. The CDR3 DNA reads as TGTGCCAGCAGCTTAAGCGCCTTCTACGAGCAGTACTTC.

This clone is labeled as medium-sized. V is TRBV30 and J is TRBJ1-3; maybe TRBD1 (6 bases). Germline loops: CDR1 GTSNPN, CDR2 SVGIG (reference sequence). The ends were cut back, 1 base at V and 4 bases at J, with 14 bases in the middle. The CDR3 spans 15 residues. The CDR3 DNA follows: TGTGCCTGGAGTGCTAAGGACAGACTCGGAAACACCATATATTTT. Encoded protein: CAWSAKDRLGNTIYF.

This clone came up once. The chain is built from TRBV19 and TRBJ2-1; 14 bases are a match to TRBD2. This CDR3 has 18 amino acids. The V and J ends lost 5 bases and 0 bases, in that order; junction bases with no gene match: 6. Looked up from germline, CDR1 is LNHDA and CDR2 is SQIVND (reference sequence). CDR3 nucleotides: TGTGCCAGTAGTGAGGGACTAGCGGGAGAGACCTCCTACAATGAGCAGTTCTTC. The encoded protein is CASSEGLAGETSYNEQFF.

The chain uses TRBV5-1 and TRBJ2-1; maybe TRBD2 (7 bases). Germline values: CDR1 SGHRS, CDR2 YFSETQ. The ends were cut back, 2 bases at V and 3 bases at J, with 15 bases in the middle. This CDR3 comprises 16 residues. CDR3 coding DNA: TGCGCCAGCAGCTTCCAGGGCGGGGGCTACTACAATGAGCAGTTCTTC. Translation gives CASSFQGGGYYNEQFF.

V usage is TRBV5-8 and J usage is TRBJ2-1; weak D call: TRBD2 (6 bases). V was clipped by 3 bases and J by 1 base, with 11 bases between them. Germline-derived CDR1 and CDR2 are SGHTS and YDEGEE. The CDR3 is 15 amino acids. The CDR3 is CASSYQGGSYNEQFF. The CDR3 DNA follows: TGTGCCAGCAGCTACCAGGGAGGTTCCTACAATGAGCAGTTCTTC.

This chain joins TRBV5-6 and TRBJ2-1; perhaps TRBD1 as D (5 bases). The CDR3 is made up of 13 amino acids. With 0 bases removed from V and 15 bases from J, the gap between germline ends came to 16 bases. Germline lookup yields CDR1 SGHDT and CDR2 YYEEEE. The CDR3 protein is CASSLVASSGPFF. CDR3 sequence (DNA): TGTGCCAGCAGCTTGGTGGCCAGTTCAGGGCCGTTCTTC.